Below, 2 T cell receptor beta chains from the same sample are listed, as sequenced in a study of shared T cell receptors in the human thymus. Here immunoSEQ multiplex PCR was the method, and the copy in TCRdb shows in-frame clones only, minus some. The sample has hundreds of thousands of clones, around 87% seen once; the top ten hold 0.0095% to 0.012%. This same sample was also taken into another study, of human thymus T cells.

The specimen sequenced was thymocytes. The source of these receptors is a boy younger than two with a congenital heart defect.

The DNA for the CDR3 is TGTGCCAGCAGCGGACGCGGAAATTGCACAGATACGCAGTATTTT. This codes for CASSGRGNCTDTQYF. The chain has TRBV9 and TRBJ2-3; D remains ambiguous. V was cut by 3 bases and J by 1 base, with 12 bases left in between. CDR1 is SGDLS and CDR2 is YYNGEE in the germline V gene. This CDR3 spans 15 amino acids.

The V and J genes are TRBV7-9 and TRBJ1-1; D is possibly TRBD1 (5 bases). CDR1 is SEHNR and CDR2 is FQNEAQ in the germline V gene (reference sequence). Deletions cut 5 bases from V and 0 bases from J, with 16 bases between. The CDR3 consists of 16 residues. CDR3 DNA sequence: TGTGCCAGCAGCCCCGGACAAAAGAACATGAACACTGAAGCTTTCTTT. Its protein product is CASSPGQKNMNTEAFF.